One and the same sample provided the 23 T cell receptor beta chains below, sequenced in a study of brain T cells in children with intractable seizures. Only in-frame clones appear in the TCRdb table, and some are missing; sequencing was by immunoSEQ multiplex PCR. The table includes 50,000 to 75,000 clones, roughly 95% detected once. The starting material was peripheral blood, obtained at surgery. Every receptor here comes from a boy younger than two with focal cortical dysplasia and intractable seizures.

This chain uses TRBV7-9 with TRBJ2-1, with 9 bases that match TRBD2. The length of the CDR3 is 17 residues. Germline CDR1 is SEHNR and CDR2 is FQNEAQ (reference sequence). V trimming: 1 base; J trimming: 10 bases; junction bases outside the gene matches: 14. This CDR3 reads CASSLVSAGGPRREQFF. The CDR3 nucleotides read TGTGCCAGCAGCTTAGTTTCGGCGGGGGGGCCCCGGCGGGAGCAGTTCTTC.

The genes are TRBV4-1 and TRBJ2-1, with D unclear. Germline assignment: CDR1 MGHRA and CDR2 YSYEKL. The CDR3 covers 18 residues. Trimming took 0 bases from V and 7 from J, leaving 22 bases between them. CDR3 coding DNA: TGCGCCAGCAGCCAAGATCGACGGCGGAGCCCTTTAGAGAATGAGCAGTTCTTC. This sequence encodes CASSQDRRRSPLENEQFF.

A single count supports this clone. V gene TRBV10-2 combines with J gene TRBJ2-5; 7 positions agree with TRBD1. Germline CDR1 reads WSHSY; CDR2 reads SAAADI. The CDR3 runs to 13 residues. The junction had 3 bases not matched to a gene; V was cut back by 8 bases and J by 0 bases. CDR3 amino acids: CASRDSYQETQYF. The CDR3 region has the DNA TGCGCCAGCCGGGACAGTTACCAAGAGACCCAGTACTTC.

J is TRBJ2-5 and V is TRBV5-1, with 7 bases fitting TRBD2. In germline, CDR1 is SGHRS, CDR2 YFSETQ. This CDR3 is 18 amino acids long. V dropped 0 bases and J dropped 3; count of bases not matched to a gene: 14. The CDR3 nucleotides read TGCGCCAGCAGCTTGGCCTGGGCCGTGGCGGGAGAGAAAGAGACCCAGTACTTC. Translation gives CASSLAWAVAGEKETQYF.

A note on this clone: One end of the junction is discordant with germline, which a read error may explain. The chain combines TRBV5-4 with TRBJ2-5; D not resolved. The CDR3 is 14 residues long. Germline V gives CDR1 SGHNT, CDR2 YYREEE (reference sequence). CDR3 bases: TGTGCCGGCAGCTTGGTGACGGGTGGGGAGACCCAGTACTTC. Its translation is CAGSLVTGGETQYF.

This chain links TRBV7-9 with TRBJ2-4; D ambiguous. This CDR3 contains 13 residues. Germline V gives CDR1 SEHNR, CDR2 FQNEAQ (reference sequence). Trimming shortened V by 7 bases and J by 6 bases, and 13 bases separated the two germline ends. CDR3 in DNA: TGTGCCAGCACGGTTCCAGTTTTAAACATTCAGTACTTC. Protein: CASTVPVLNIQYF.

The CDR3 coding sequence is TGTGCCAGTAGTACTGGGTATGGCTACACCTTC. Protein sequence: CASSTGYGYTF. The chain links TRBV19 to TRBJ1-2; D remains unclear. The germline V gene has CDR1 LNHDA and CDR2 SQIVND (reference sequence). V gave up 4 bases and J gave up 5 bases, with 5 bases separating them. The CDR3 is made up of 11 amino acids.

The chain uses TRBV5-4 and TRBJ1-5; the D gene is possibly TRBD1 (6 bases). Germline V gives CDR1 SGHNT, CDR2 YYREEE (reference sequence). With 4 bases removed from V and 3 bases from J, the gap between germline ends came to 11 bases. There are 14 residues in the CDR3. In DNA, the CDR3 is TGTGCCAGCAGCCCCCGACAGGACAATCAGCCCCAGCATTTT. Its translation: CASSPRQDNQPQHF.

This chain joins TRBV21-1 and TRBJ2-4; the D call TRBD2 from the table was never checked on the DNA. TRBV21-1 is an annotated pseudogene. This CDR3 comprises 13 residues. The CDR3 nucleotides read TGTGCCAGCAGCAACTTTTCGCGGGACATTCAGTACTTC. Protein product: CASSNFSRDIQYF.

The J gene is TRBJ1-6, the V gene TRBV7-6; the match to TRBD1 covers 8 bases. The J segment lost 5 bases and the V segment lost 3 bases, leaving 3 bases of the junction unmatched. The CDR3 has 15 amino acids. Germline V lookup: CDR1 SGHVS, CDR2 FNYEAQ. The CDR3 bases are TGTGCCAGCAGCTTGGAGACAGGGGATAATTCACCCCTCCACTTT. This translates into CASSLETGDNSPLHF.

This chain joins TRBV4-1 and TRBJ1-1; weak D call: TRBD1 (6 bases). CDR1 and CDR2 from the germline V gene are MGHRA and YSYEKL. V gave up 3 bases and J gave up 0 bases, with 26 bases separating them. The CDR3 loop spans 20 amino acids. DNA for the CDR3: TGCGCCAGCAGCCACTGGTTTAATCGGAAAAAGGGGGGCATGAACACTGAAGCTTTCTTT. Protein sequence: CASSHWFNRKKGGMNTEAFF.

The chain has TRBV4-3 and TRBJ1-3; 10 positions match TRBD1. With 0 bases clipped from V and 0 bases from J, the junction kept 2 bases outside the gene matches. CDR3 length: 17 amino acids. Germline loops: CDR1 LGHNA, CDR2 YSLEER. CDR3 sequence (DNA): TGCGCCAGCAGCCAAGATCGGACAGGGGGCTCTGGAAACACCATATATTTT. This sequence encodes CASSQDRTGGSGNTIYF.

The chain employs TRBV19 and TRBJ2-2; D is uncertain. The CDR3 is 11 residues long. Germline CDR1 LNHDA, CDR2 SQIVND (reference sequence). V was pared by 5 bases and J by 4 bases, with 2 bases between. The CDR3 spells CASSVTGELFF. The CDR3 DNA is TGTGCCAGTAGTGTCACCGGGGAGCTGTTTTTT. Together with reference TRBV19 and TRBJ2-2, the CDR3 gives the full variable domain: DGGITQSPKYLFRKEGQNVTLSCEQNLNHDAMYWYRQDPGQGLRLIYYSQIVNDFQKGDIAEGYSVSREKKESFPLTVTSAQKNPTAFYLCASSVTGELFFGEGSRLTVL.

The chain recombines TRBV10-1 with TRBJ2-1; 9 bases agree with TRBD2. Germline lookup yields CDR1 WNHNN and CDR2 SYGVQD (reference sequence). The CDR3 length is 18 residues. V shed 10 bases, J shed 5 bases, and the junction held 21 bases outside the gene matches. CDR3 DNA: TGCGCCACTTATTTTGGGCTTAGCGGGGGTCACCTTAACAATGAGCAGTTCTTC. Amino acids: CATYFGLSGGHLNNEQFF.

The chain links TRBV7-3 to TRBJ2-1; TRBD2 matches at 7 bases. The CDR3 consists of 16 residues. Germline V lookup: CDR1 SGHTA, CDR2 FQGTGA. After removal of 2 bases from V and 8 bases from J, the junction contained 12 bases not matched to a gene. The CDR3 region is CASSLASSGVVHEQFF. The CDR3 nucleotides are TGTGCCAGCAGCTTAGCTTCTAGCGGTGTCGTTCATGAGCAGTTCTTC.

The chain uses TRBV5-5 and TRBJ1-4; TRBD1 is a possible D gene (5 bases). Per the germline V gene, CDR1 is SGHKS and CDR2 is YYEKEE (reference sequence). The CDR3 length is 15 residues. Trimming left V 6 bases short and J 7 bases short, with 19 bases between. The CDR3 sequence is CASTGRDHPAEKLFF. In DNA, the CDR3 is TGTGCCAGCACTGGCCGGGACCACCCCGCTGAAAAACTGTTTTTT.

The chain employs TRBV9 and TRBJ1-1; possible D gene TRBD1, 5 bases. V gave up 5 bases and J gave up 4 bases, with 12 bases separating them. Per germline, CDR1 SGDLS and CDR2 YYNGEE. The CDR3 is 13 residues long. CDR3 in amino acids: CASSKRGGTEAFF. CDR3 bases: TGTGCCAGCAGTAAAAGGGGCGGCACTGAAGCTTTCTTT.

The rearrangement uses TRBV12-5 and TRBJ2-3; D is unresolved. The CDR3 spans 12 residues. The V end lost 6 bases, the J end lost 3 bases, and 7 bases lay between the germline ends. The germline CDR1 and CDR2 sequences are LGHNT and FRNRAP. In DNA form, the CDR3 reads TGTGCTAGTGGCCCAGGTACAGATACGCAGTATTTT. As protein: CASGPGTDTQYF.

The CDR3 loop reads CASSDIGNQPQHF. The CDR3 DNA sequence: TGTGCCAGCAGTGATATAGGCAATCAGCCCCAGCATTTT. This chain uses TRBV6-1 with TRBJ1-5; D unclear. V gave up 3 bases and J gave up 2 bases, with 5 bases separating them. The CDR3 consists of 13 residues. Germline V gives CDR1 MNHNS, CDR2 SASEGT.

This chain uses TRBV7-2 with TRBJ2-1, with D perhaps matching TRBD2 (5 bases). With 5 bases removed from V and 12 bases from J, the gap between germline ends came to 14 bases. Looked up from germline, CDR1 is SGHTA and CDR2 is FQGNSA. This CDR3 is built from 12 residues. This CDR3 is CASSTIATRQFF. The CDR3 nucleotides are TGTGCCAGCAGCACAATAGCGACCAGGCAGTTCTTC.

V gene TRBV18 combines with J gene TRBJ1-1; the D gene is possibly TRBD1 (5 bases). CDR1 and CDR2 from the germline V gene are KGHSH and LQKENI. V dropped 6 bases and J dropped 4 bases, with 12 bases sitting between them. The CDR3 loop spans 13 amino acids. The CDR3 sequence: CASSPSGGTEAFF. The CDR3 DNA is TGTGCCAGCTCCCCTAGCGGGGGCACTGAAGCTTTCTTT.

In this sample, this clone turned up a few times. The chain uses TRBV4-1 and TRBJ1-5; 9 nucleotides match TRBD1. The CDR3 is made up of 16 amino acids. With 2 bases clipped from V and 7 bases from J, the junction kept 9 bases outside the gene matches. Germline values: CDR1 MGHRA, CDR2 YSYEKL. Written as DNA, the CDR3 is TGCGCCAGCAGCCAATTACCGGGACAGGGAAACCAGCCCCAGCATTTT. Amino acids: CASSQLPGQGNQPQHF.

This chain connects TRBV6-1 to TRBJ1-2; the D is unclear. The ends were cut back, 3 bases at V and 3 bases at J, with 8 bases in the middle. Germline loops: CDR1 MNHNS, CDR2 SASEGT. The CDR3 spans 13 residues. CDR3 coding DNA: TGTGCCAGCAGTGAGGGCGTCCACTATGGCTACACCTTC. It yields the protein CASSEGVHYGYTF.